This T cell receptor beta chain derives from a study of blood T cell repertoires in COVID-19. Across the study: Samples came from the United States, Italy and Spain, spanning acute and convalescent COVID-19. Nucleic acid was either cDNA or gDNA, and it came from T cells, B-cell-depleted T cells, or PBMCs.

Original processing notes: Scientists estimated how many nucleated cells there were by amplifying reference gene primers. Some clones are missing from TCRdb's copy, which holds only in-frame ones; the method was immunoSEQ multiplex PCR. Clone size and V and J calls were adopted from that table, with D and trimming inferred from the DNA. The data contain hundreds of thousands of clones, 84% of them singletons. Germline V gives CDR1 SGHKS, CDR2 YYEKEE (reference sequence). V lost 4 bases and J lost 1, with 17 bases in between. This CDR3 contains 16 residues. The TCR sequence derives from a human donor in a cohort sampled during active COVID-19. The rearrangement links TRBV5-5 to TRBJ1-1, with a possible D match to TRBD1 (6 bases). Sequenced: peripheral blood. CDR3 residues: CASSITPGVRNTEAFF. CDR3 nucleotides: TGTGCCAGCAGCATCACACCAGGGGTCAGGAACACTGAAGCTTTCTTT.